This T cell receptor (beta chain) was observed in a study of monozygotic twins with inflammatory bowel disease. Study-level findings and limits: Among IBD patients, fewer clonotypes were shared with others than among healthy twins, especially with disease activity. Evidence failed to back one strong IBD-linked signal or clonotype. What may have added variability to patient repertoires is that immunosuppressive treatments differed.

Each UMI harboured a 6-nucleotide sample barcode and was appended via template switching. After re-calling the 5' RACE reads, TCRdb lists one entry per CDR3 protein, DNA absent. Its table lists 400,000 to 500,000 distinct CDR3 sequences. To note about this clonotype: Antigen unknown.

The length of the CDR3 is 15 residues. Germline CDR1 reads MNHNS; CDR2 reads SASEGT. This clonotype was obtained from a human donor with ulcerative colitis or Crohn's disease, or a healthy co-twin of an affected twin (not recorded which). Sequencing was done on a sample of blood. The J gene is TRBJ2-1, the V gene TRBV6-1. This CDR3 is CASTRSGGPYNEQFF.